This T cell receptor (beta chain) was identified during a study of T cell responses to AZD1222 COVID-19 vaccine. The CDR3 sequence is 16 residues long. CDR1 is LNHNV and CDR2 is YYDKDF in the germline V gene (reference sequence). Trimming cost V 0 bases and J 8 bases, with 18 bases left between them. Using immunoSEQ multiplex PCR, the repertoire was profiled, and TCRdb retains in-frame clones only, with some absent. The repertoire consists of 200,000 or so clones, with around 93% occurring once and the leading ten covering 1%. Findings of the study overall: Reportedly, nearly half the spike-specific TCRs target unmutated variant regions. At study baseline, merely six AZD1222 recipients were seropositive. None of the repertoires were sampled until the peak T cell response had passed. The span of vaccine-associated CD4 TCRs extended across spike, with dominance at 160-218 and 743-854.

With respect to this clone: Antigen: not known.

The sample consisted of peripheral blood, taken on day 0 of MenACWY control vaccination. The chain has TRBV15 and TRBJ2-3; TRBD1 is a possible D gene (5 bases). The receptor's source is an adult in good health. CDR3 region: CATSRELYLARGTQYF. CDR3 nucleotides: TGTGCCACCAGCAGAGAACTCTACCTTGCTAGGGGTACGCAGTATTTT.